Shown below are 29 T cell receptor beta chains from a single sample sequenced in a study of T-cell reconstitution after alpha-beta-depleted transplantation in children. As it was prepared, the TCRbeta library received unique molecular identifiers. In TCRdb, the PCR reads were re-called with MiXCR into one record per CDR3 protein. This sample has roughly 100,000 distinct CDR3 sequences; around 6% occur once, and the top ten carry roughly 6.1%. The sample in question was PBMCs, mostly from graft donor cells, obtained 60 days after TCRalphabeta/CD19-depleted stem cell transplant. The receptors were gathered from a female patient aged 2-9 years who had a stem cell transplant for Fanconi anemia, so the T cells may come from the graft donor.

The table lists this clonotype with many counts. The genes are TRBV20-1 and TRBJ2-1; D may be TRBD1 (5 bases). Germline loops: CDR1 DFQATT, CDR2 SNEGSKA (reference sequence). There are 13 residues in the CDR3. The germline V and J ends were trimmed by 7 bases and 9 bases, with 19 bases remaining between them. CDR3 protein: CSGSYSRQGEQFF. The DNA of the CDR3 is TGCAGTGGTAGCTATTCGCGGCAGGGTGAGCAGTTCTTC.

V gene TRBV7-2 combines with J gene TRBJ2-5; the D is unclear. Trimming left V 0 bases short and J 3 bases short, with 17 bases between. From germline, CDR1 is SGHTA and CDR2 FQGNSA. This CDR3 comprises 17 residues. The CDR3 DNA is TGTGCCAGCAGCTTAGCCCCAGCCGAAATCCCAAAAGAGACCCAGTACTTC. This encodes CASSLAPAEIPKETQYF. The whole variable domain, filled in from reference TRBV7-2 and TRBJ2-5, reads GAGVSQSPSNKVTEKGKDVELRCDPISGHTALYWYRQSLGQGLEFLIYFQGNSAPDKSGLPSDRFSAERTGGSVSTLTIQRTQQEDSAVYLCASSLAPAEIPKETQYFGPGTRLLVL.

Details on this clonotype: A read error may explain this, as a much larger clone is one base away. Since the CDR3 does not end with the conserved phenylalanine or tryptophan, this likely comes from a read error. The chain employs TRBV28 and TRBJ1-1; TRBD1 aligns across 7 bases. Germline V gene sequence: CDR1 MDHEN, CDR2 SYDVKM. The CDR3 runs to 18 residues. V was pared by 0 bases and J by 1 base, with 11 bases of the junction left unmatched. CDR3 coding DNA: TGTGCCAGCAGTTTATGGTTACCTGAGGGGGCCGCGAACACTGAAGCTTTCTGT. The encoded protein is CASSLWLPEGAANTEAFC.

This rearrangement joins TRBV7-2 to TRBJ1-5, with D tentatively TRBD1 (6 bases). Per the germline V gene, CDR1 is SGHTA and CDR2 is FQGNSA. The CDR3 consists of 13 residues. The germline V and J ends were trimmed by 8 bases and 7 bases, with 15 bases remaining between them. The CDR3 coding sequence is TGTGCCAGCGAAGCAGGGGAGGGCCAGCCCCAGCATTTT. Translation: CASEAGEGQPQHF.

There are many counts of this clonotype. The chain uses TRBV28 and TRBJ2-7, with 8 bases identical to TRBD1. Germline V gene sequence: CDR1 MDHEN, CDR2 SYDVKM. The CDR3 has 15 amino acids. V lost 7 bases to trimming and J lost 6 bases; unmatched junction nucleotides: 14. The DNA for the CDR3 is TGTGCCAGCATCAGTAGGAGTCAGGGGGCGATCGAGCAGTACTTC. It is translated as CASISRSQGAIEQYF. Full variable domain (remainder filled in from reference TRBV28 and TRBJ2-7): DVKVTQSSRYLVKRTGEKVFLECVQDMDHENMFWYRQDPGLGLRLIYFSYDVKMKEKGDIPEGYSVSREKKERFSLILESASTNQTSMYLCASISRSQGAIEQYFGPGTRLTVT.

In its sample, this clonotype was seen many times. V gene TRBV5-1 combines with J gene TRBJ2-5; D may be TRBD1 (5 bases). Deletions cut 1 base from V and 5 bases from J, with 18 bases between. The CDR3 covers 16 residues. CDR1 SGHRS and CDR2 YFSETQ come from the germline V gene. The CDR3 loop is CASSLIAGNRKETQYF. The CDR3 nucleotides are TGCGCCAGCAGCTTGATAGCAGGGAACCGCAAGGAGACCCAGTACTTC.

This clonotype was picked up many times. The chain is built from TRBV5-1 and TRBJ2-7; TRBD1 aligns across 8 bases. V lost 4 bases to trimming and J lost 5 bases; unmatched junction nucleotides: 17. The CDR3 contains 17 residues. CDR1 is SGHRS, CDR2 YFSETQ, per germline. The DNA for the CDR3 is TGCGCCAGCAGCCCGTCCGTTGTATGGCAGGGGGCTAACGAGCAGTACTTC. It is translated as CASSPSVVWQGANEQYF. Full variable domain (remainder filled in from reference TRBV5-1 and TRBJ2-7): KAGVTQTPRYLIKTRGQQVTLSCSPISGHRSVSWYQQTPGQGLQFLFEYFSETQRNKGNFPGRFSGRQFSNSRSEMNVSTLELGDSALYLCASSPSVVWQGANEQYFGPGTRLTVT.

This clonotype was observed a handful of times. The gene calls are TRBV18 and TRBJ1-4, with TRBD1 as a possible D gene (5 bases). Trimming took 0 bases from V and 5 from J, leaving 13 bases between them. CDR1 and CDR2 from the germline V gene are KGHSH and LQKENI. The CDR3 loop spans 16 amino acids. The CDR3 here is CASSPPGPGINEKLFF. CDR3 nucleotides: TGTGCCAGCTCACCACCAGGACCAGGGATCAATGAAAAACTGTTTTTT.

The chain is built from TRBV29-1 and TRBJ2-5; D gene uncertain. Germline V CDR1 and CDR2: SQVTM, ANQGSEA. The CDR3 has 12 residues. V dropped 4 bases and J dropped 0 bases, with 6 bases sitting between them. Written as DNA, the CDR3 is TGCAGCGTTGGATACAACCAAGAGACCCAGTACTTC. Its translation is CSVGYNQETQYF.

Only a few counts were recorded for this clonotype. The chain is built from TRBV2 and TRBJ2-7, with TRBD2 identical over 13 bases. Germline CDR1 SNHLY, CDR2 FYNNEI. V lost 4 bases and J lost 3; bases outside the gene matches: 12. This CDR3 region has 18 residues. The chain's CDR3 is CASSVMKLAGGPHYEQYF. The CDR3 DNA sequence: TGTGCCAGCAGTGTCATGAAACTAGCGGGAGGGCCCCACTACGAGCAGTACTTC.

The chain links TRBV7-9 to TRBJ1-4; tentatively, D is TRBD1 (6 bases). The CDR3 is 14 amino acids. The V end lost 2 bases, the J end lost 8 bases, and 12 bases lay between the germline ends. The V gene's germline CDR1 is SEHNR and CDR2 FQNEAQ (reference sequence). Written as DNA, the CDR3 is TGTGCCAGCAGCTTAAATCAGGGGCCGGAAAAACTGTTTTTT. It specifies CASSLNQGPEKLFF.

Many counts were recorded for this clonotype. The chain employs TRBV21-1 and TRBJ2-1; the DNA was not compared with TRBD1, the D call given in the table. TRBV21-1 is a listed pseudogene. The CDR3 covers 20 residues. As DNA, the CDR3 is TGTGCCAGCAGCAAATGTAACCGACAGTGGGCGGGGGAGCTCTACAATGAGCAGTTCTTC. Translating it yields CASSKCNRQWAGELYNEQFF.

In this sample, this clonotype turned up many times. The rearrangement links TRBV7-8 to TRBJ2-1; TRBD2 aligns across 12 bases. In germline, CDR1 is SGHVS, CDR2 FQNEAQ. The CDR3 consists of 17 residues. V was pared by 4 bases and J by 3 bases, with 7 bases of the junction left unmatched. The CDR3 here is CASSSRLAGVNYNEQFF. DNA for the CDR3: TGTGCCAGCAGCTCACGACTAGCGGGAGTGAACTACAATGAGCAGTTCTTC. The full variable domain, completed using reference TRBV7-8 and TRBJ2-1, is GAGVSQSPRYKVAKRGQDVALRCDPISGHVSLFWYQQALGQGPEFLTYFQNEAQLDKSGLPSDRFFAERPEGSVSTLKIQRTQQEDSAVYLCASSSRLAGVNYNEQFFGPGTRLTVL.

Many counts were recorded for this clonotype. The J gene is TRBJ2-3, the V gene TRBV7-2, with D maybe TRBD2 (6 bases). This CDR3 region has 17 residues. The ends were cut back, 6 bases at V and 0 bases at J, with 19 bases in the middle. From germline, CDR1 is SGHTA and CDR2 FQGNSA. CDR3 coding DNA: TGTGCCAGCAGGCGGCCCGCTAGCGCTTGGAGCACAGATACGCAGTATTTT. Translation: CASRRPASAWSTDTQYF.

Regarding this clonotype: This clone may be a read error of a much larger clone one base away. Since the CDR3 does not end with the conserved phenylalanine or tryptophan, this likely comes from a read error. The rearrangement joins TRBV7-3 to TRBJ2-1; possible D gene TRBD2, 6 bases. Trimming pared 2 bases from V and 12 bases from J, leaving 8 bases between. Germline V CDR1 and CDR2: SGHTA, FQGTGA. The CDR3 consists of 11 residues. The CDR3 DNA sequence: TGTGCCAGCAGCTTAGGGGGGAGGCAGTTCGTC. It codes for CASSLGGRQFV.

V and J are TRBV30 and TRBJ2-7; D not resolved. The CDR3 runs to 13 residues. Germline values: CDR1 GTSNPN, CDR2 SVGIG (reference sequence). With 0 bases removed from V and 4 bases from J, the gap between germline ends came to 10 bases. In DNA form, the CDR3 reads TGTGCCTGGAGTGTAAGCCGTAGGTACGAGCAGTACTTC. This codes for CAWSVSRRYEQYF.

V is TRBV5-1 and J is TRBJ1-1; a possible D gene is TRBD1 (5 bases). The CDR3 is 14 residues long. The germline V and J ends were trimmed by 4 bases and 4 bases, with 14 bases remaining between them. Per germline, CDR1 SGHRS and CDR2 YFSETQ. DNA for the CDR3: TGCGCCAGCAGCCCCCAGGGAGAGGGCACTGAAGCTTTCTTT. Translation gives CASSPQGEGTEAFF.

The chain links TRBV11-1 to TRBJ2-7; 9 bases are shared with TRBD2. This CDR3 is built from 16 residues. Unmatched junction bases numbered 10, after V lost 2 bases and J lost 5 bases. Germline CDR1 is SGHAT and CDR2 is FQDESV (reference sequence). The CDR3 region has the DNA TGTGCCAGCAGCTTACGGTTCGGGACTAGCCGTCACGAGCAGTACTTC. Translating it yields CASSLRFGTSRHEQYF. The entire variable domain, with the rest obtained from reference TRBV11-1 and TRBJ2-7, is as follows: EAEVAQSPRYKITEKSQAVAFWCDPISGHATLYWYRQILGQGPELLVQFQDESVVDDSQLPKDRFSAERLKGVDSTLKIQPAELGDSAMYLCASSLRFGTSRHEQYFGPGTRLTVT.

Many counts were recorded for this clonotype. The chain employs TRBV29-1 and TRBJ2-7; TRBD1 is a possible D gene (5 bases). The CDR3 contains 14 residues. CDR1 and CDR2 from the germline V gene are SQVTM and ANQGSEA. Deletions cut 4 bases from V and 0 bases from J, with 13 bases between. Here the CDR3 DNA reads TGCAGCGTTGGCCCCAGGGTGAGCTCCTACGAGCAGTACTTC. Protein sequence: CSVGPRVSSYEQYF.

This clonotype was picked up many times. The J gene is TRBJ1-2, the V gene TRBV2; D might be TRBD1 (6 bases). Germline-derived CDR1 and CDR2 are SNHLY and FYNNEI. The CDR3 is made up of 17 amino acids. V lost 7 bases to trimming and J lost 2 bases, with 23 bases between them. CDR3 region: CASTVDAGAHINYGYTF. As DNA, the CDR3 is TGTGCCAGCACCGTGGATGCAGGGGCCCATATAAACTATGGCTACACCTTC.

The table lists this clonotype with many counts. The chain is built from TRBV18 and TRBJ2-6; perhaps TRBD1 as D (6 bases). The CDR3 extends over 17 amino acids. V was trimmed by 5 bases and J by 2 bases, leaving 16 bases between them. Germline values: CDR1 KGHSH, CDR2 LQKENI. DNA of the CDR3: TGTGCCAGCTCAGCACAATCACAGGGAACTGGGGCCAACGTCCTGACTTTC. Translated: CASSAQSQGTGANVLTF. The variable domain in full, with the rest retrieved from reference TRBV18 and TRBJ2-6, is NAGVMQNPRHLVRRRGQEARLRCSPMKGHSHVYWYRQLPEEGLKFMVYLQKENIIDESGMPKERFSAEFPKEGPSILRIQQVVRGDSAAYFCASSAQSQGTGANVLTFGAGSRLTVL.

This clonotype was picked up a small number of times. The CDR3 DNA is TGCAGTGCTAGAGGGGGGGGCCGTTACAATGAGCAGTTCTTC. As protein: CSARGGGRYNEQFF. The chain carries TRBV20-1 and TRBJ2-1; D is possibly TRBD2 (7 bases). CDR1 and CDR2 from the germline V gene are DFQATT and SNEGSKA (reference sequence). V gave up 1 base and J gave up 4 bases, with 11 bases separating them. The CDR3 covers 14 residues.

This clonotype was detected many times. V gene TRBV9 combines with J gene TRBJ2-7; 7 bases agree with TRBD1. The junction had 7 bases not matched to a gene; V was cut back by 0 bases and J by 4 bases. This CDR3 contains 15 residues. Germline lookup yields CDR1 SGDLS and CDR2 YYNGEE. CDR3: CASSVGQGVWYEQYF. In DNA, the CDR3 is TGTGCCAGCAGCGTAGGACAGGGCGTCTGGTACGAGCAGTACTTC.

This clonotype was recorded a few times. The gene calls are TRBV20-1 and TRBJ2-3; 9 nucleotides agree with TRBD2. With 6 bases clipped from V and 0 bases from J, the junction kept 13 bases outside the gene matches. This CDR3 spans 17 amino acids. Germline CDR1 and CDR2: DFQATT and SNEGSKA (reference sequence). The CDR3 region has the DNA TGCAGTGCCTGTAAGGTAGCGGGAGATTCTAGCACAGATACGCAGTATTTT. This codes for CSACKVAGDSSTDTQYF.

This clonotype was detected many times. This chain joins TRBV28 and TRBJ2-7, with a tentative D call TRBD1 (5 bases). Germline assignment: CDR1 MDHEN and CDR2 SYDVKM. Trimming cost V 1 base and J 3 bases, with 10 bases left between them. The CDR3 consists of 14 residues. The CDR3 loop is CASSLSPGNYEQYF. CDR3 DNA sequence: TGTGCCAGCAGTTTATCTCCAGGGAACTACGAGCAGTACTTC. The variable domain in full, completed from reference TRBV28 and TRBJ2-7, reads DVKVTQSSRYLVKRTGEKVFLECVQDMDHENMFWYRQDPGLGLRLIYFSYDVKMKEKGDIPEGYSVSREKKERFSLILESASTNQTSMYLCASSLSPGNYEQYFGPGTRLTVT.

V usage is TRBV30 and J usage is TRBJ1-5; D remains ambiguous. Trimming pared 6 bases from V and 4 bases from J, leaving 13 bases between. The germline CDR1 and CDR2 sequences are GTSNPN and SVGIG (reference sequence). The CDR3 spans 13 residues. The chain's CDR3 is CACAGGLNQPQHF. The CDR3, as DNA: TGTGCCTGTGCCGGAGGGTTGAATCAGCCCCAGCATTTT.

This clonotype occurred many times. The V call is TRBV2, the J call TRBJ2-4; D is uncertain. Between the trimmed V and J ends, which lost 6 bases and 0 bases, there was a span of 12 bases. CDR3 size: 15 residues. Germline V gene data show CDR1 as SNHLY and CDR2 as FYNNEI. In DNA form, the CDR3 reads TGTGCCAGCAGACCCGACACCTTAGCCAAAAACATTCAGTACTTC. It specifies CASRPDTLAKNIQYF.

This clonotype was found many times. The junction departs from the called germline gene at one end, perhaps through a read error. The rearrangement uses TRBV12-3 or TRBV12-4 and TRBJ2-1; 8 nucleotides align to TRBD1. This CDR3 has 15 amino acids. Here the CDR3 reads CASRGWTGSFNEQFF. For the CDR3, the DNA is TGTGCCAGCAGGGGGTGGACAGGGTCCTTCAATGAGCAGTTCTTC.

This clonotype has ten or more counts. This chain joins TRBV12-3 or TRBV12-4 and TRBJ2-7, with 9 bases fitting TRBD2. CDR3 length equals 14 residues. J lost 3 bases, V lost 5 bases, and 5 bases had no gene match. CDR3 amino acids: CASSPPTSGYEQYF. CDR3 DNA sequence: TGTGCCAGCAGTCCCCCGACTAGCGGCTACGAGCAGTACTTC.